This TCR beta chain stems from a study of CD8 T cells in Susac syndrome. With random hexamers, reverse transcription was performed on about 0.45 to 1 ug of RNA. Amplification of TCR beta CDR3 across 54 Vbeta and 13 Jbeta was performed with immunoSEQ multiplex PCR. TCRdb fed the immunoSEQ multiplex PCR reads into MiXCR, producing one record per CDR3 protein. The sample holds some 120,000 distinct CDR3 sequences; over 90% are singletons and the top ten take more than 0.095%. CD8+ and CD4+ T cells circulating in blood were sequenced for TCR beta. This clonotype occurred a few times. The source of this sequence is a human donor in good health. Sequencing was performed on CD4+ T cells from PBMCs.

The CDR3 reads CASSGGTANTGELFF. For the CDR3, the DNA is TGTGCCAGTAGTGGAGGGACAGCGAACACCGGGGAGCTGTTTTTT. The J gene is TRBJ2-2, the V gene TRBV19, with D possibly matching TRBD1 (7 bases). CDR3 length: 15 residues. Germline-derived CDR1 and CDR2 are LNHDA and SQIVND (reference sequence). V was trimmed by 5 bases and J by 0 bases, leaving 10 bases between them.